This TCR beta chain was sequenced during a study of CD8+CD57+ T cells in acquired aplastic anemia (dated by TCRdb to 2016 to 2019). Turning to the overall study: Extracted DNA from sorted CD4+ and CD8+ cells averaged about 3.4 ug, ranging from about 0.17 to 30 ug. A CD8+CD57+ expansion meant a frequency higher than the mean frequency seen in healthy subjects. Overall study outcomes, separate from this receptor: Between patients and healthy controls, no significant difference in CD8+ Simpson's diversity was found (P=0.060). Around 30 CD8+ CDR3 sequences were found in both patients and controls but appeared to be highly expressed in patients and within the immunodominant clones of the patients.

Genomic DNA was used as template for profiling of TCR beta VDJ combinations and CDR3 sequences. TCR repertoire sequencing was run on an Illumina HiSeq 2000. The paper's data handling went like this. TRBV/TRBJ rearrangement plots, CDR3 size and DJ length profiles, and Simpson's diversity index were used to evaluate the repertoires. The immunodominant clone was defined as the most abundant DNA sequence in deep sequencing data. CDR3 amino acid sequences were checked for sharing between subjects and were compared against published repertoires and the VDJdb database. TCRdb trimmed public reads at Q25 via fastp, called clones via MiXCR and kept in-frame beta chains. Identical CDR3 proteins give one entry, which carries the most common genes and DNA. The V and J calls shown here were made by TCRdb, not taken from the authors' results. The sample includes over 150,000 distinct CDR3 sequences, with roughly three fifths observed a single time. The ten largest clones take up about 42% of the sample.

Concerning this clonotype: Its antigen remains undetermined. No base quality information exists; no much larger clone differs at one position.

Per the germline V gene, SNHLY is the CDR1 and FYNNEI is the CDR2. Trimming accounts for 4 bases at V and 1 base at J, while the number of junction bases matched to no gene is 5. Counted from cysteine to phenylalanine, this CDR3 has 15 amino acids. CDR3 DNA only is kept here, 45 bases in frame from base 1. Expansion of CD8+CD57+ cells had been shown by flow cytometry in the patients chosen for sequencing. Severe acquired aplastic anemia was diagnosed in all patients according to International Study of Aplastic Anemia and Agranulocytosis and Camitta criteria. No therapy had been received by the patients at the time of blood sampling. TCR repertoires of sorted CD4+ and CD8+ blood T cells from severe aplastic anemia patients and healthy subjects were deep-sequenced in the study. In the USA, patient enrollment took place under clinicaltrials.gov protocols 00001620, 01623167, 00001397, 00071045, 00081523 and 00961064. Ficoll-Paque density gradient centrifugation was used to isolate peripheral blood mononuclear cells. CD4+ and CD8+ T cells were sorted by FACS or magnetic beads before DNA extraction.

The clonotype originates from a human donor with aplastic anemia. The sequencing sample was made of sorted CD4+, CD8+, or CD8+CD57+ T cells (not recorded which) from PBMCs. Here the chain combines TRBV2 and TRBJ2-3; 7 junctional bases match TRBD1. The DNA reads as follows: TGTGCCAGCAGTGGACAGGGTAAAGGCACAGATACGCAGTATTTT. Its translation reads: CASSGQGKGTDTQYF.